Below are 2 T cell receptor beta chains sequenced from a single sample in a study of shared clonotypes between healthy human individuals. Libraries were prepared by immunoSEQ multiplex PCR; TCRdb keeps only in-frame clonotypes and omits some of them. The sample holds 1.5 million to 1.9 million clones, about 98% seen once. Sequencing used naive CD4+ T cells sorted from blood. Subset of the sample: CD45RA+ positively selected. The receptors were sampled from a man aged 25 to 40 in good health.

The chain uses TRBV28 and TRBJ2-7; possibly TRBD2 for D (6 bases). This CDR3 has 15 residues. Per the germline V gene, CDR1 is MDHEN and CDR2 is SYDVKM. With 6 bases removed from V and 4 bases from J, the gap between germline ends came to 19 bases. CDR3 region: CASSRGGRTTYEQYF. CDR3 in DNA: TGTGCCAGCAGCCGGGGTGGGCGGACTACGTACGAGCAGTACTTC. Based on the CDR3 plus reference TRBV28 and TRBJ2-7, the full variable domain is DVKVTQSSRYLVKRTGEKVFLECVQDMDHENMFWYRQDPGLGLRLIYFSYDVKMKEKGDIPEGYSVSREKKERFSLILESASTNQTSMYLCASSRGGRTTYEQYFGPGTRLTVT.

The chain is built from TRBV27 and TRBJ2-7; either TRBD1 or TRBD2 may supply D (5 bases each). V lost 5 bases and J 7 bases, leaving 21 bases between the germline ends. This CDR3 has 15 amino acids. Germline CDR1 MNHEY, CDR2 SMNVEV (reference sequence). The CDR3 is CASSPLGGAVWEQYF. CDR3 in DNA: TGTGCCAGCAGTCCCCTTGGGGGAGCCGTCTGGGAGCAGTACTTC.